Below are 3 T cell receptor beta chains sequenced from a single sample in a study of blood T cell repertoires in COVID-19. Assay: immunoSEQ multiplex PCR; the TCRdb copy retains only in-frame clones and omits some. The sample carries over 200,000 clones, roughly 89% recorded once. Sample: PBMCs or T cells enriched from blood (not recorded which). These receptors were taken from a man aged 35-49 years who had recovered from COVID-19.

This chain connects TRBV11-2 to TRBJ2-3, with 8 bases aligning to TRBD1. CDR3 length: 17 residues. The ends lost 2 bases at V and 0 bases at J; junction bases unmatched: 7. Germline CDR1 SGHAT, CDR2 FQNNGV. In nucleotides, the CDR3 is TGTGCCAGCAGCTTAACTTTTCAGGGGGCTAGCACAGATACGCAGTATTTT. Its protein product is CASSLTFQGASTDTQYF.

This chain joins TRBV7-8 and TRBJ2-1; D is perhaps TRBD2 (6 bases). The CDR3 is made up of 14 amino acids. Trimming cost V 6 bases and J 3 bases, with 12 bases left between them. Germline V gene data show CDR1 as SGHVS and CDR2 as FQNEAQ. CDR3 DNA: TGTGCCAGCAGTTTGGTCGGGAGCTACAATGAGCAGTTCTTC. Translating gives CASSLVGSYNEQFF.

This sequence joins TRBV9 and TRBJ2-7; TRBD2 matches at 7 bases. V shed 0 bases and J 0 bases; nucleotides not matched to a gene: 6. The CDR3 is made up of 16 amino acids. Germline-derived CDR1 and CDR2 are SGDLS and YYNGEE. DNA of the CDR3: TGTGCCAGCAGCGTAGAGGCTAGCGGCCTCTCCTACGAGCAGTACTTC. It specifies CASSVEASGLSYEQYF.